The text below deals with one TCR beta chain. This clone showed up just once. Its antigen is not yet known. Base-call qualities are not available, and no considerably larger clone is one nucleotide away. Patients with autoimmune disease history or receiving systemic immunosuppression were excluded from the trial. Peripheral blood for TCR sequencing was drawn from every dose cohort at baseline, at cycle 4 day 1 and at cycle 7 day 1. The samples were drawn from a first-in-human, open-label, multicenter phase I dose-escalation trial of ivuxolimab. Adults with locally advanced or metastatic head and neck squamous cell, hepatocellular, melanoma or renal cell carcinoma were enrolled in the trial. Before TCR sequencing, CD4+ T cells and CD8+ T cells were sorted from peripheral blood as separate populations. These data come from a study of OX40 agonist ivuxolimab in advanced cancers. Looking at the study overall: Ivuxolimab was an agonistic, fully human IgG2 monoclonal antibody directed against OX40 (CD134), a costimulatory receptor. Intravenous ivuxolimab was administered to patients every 2 weeks at six dose levels: 0.01, 0.1, 0.3, 1.5, 3 and 10 mg/kg. Prior anti-PD-1, anti-PD-L1 or anti-CTLA-4 therapy was permitted, and roughly two fifths of dose-escalation patients had received checkpoint inhibitors. Peripheral TCRbeta sequencing aimed to test whether ivuxolimab altered TCR sequence diversity and caused clonal T-cell expansion. Partial responses occurred in three dose-escalation patients: two with cutaneous melanoma and one with hepatocellular carcinoma. A male proportion of 82.7% and a mean age of approximately 61 years, ranging from roughly 20 to 80, were recorded for the dose-escalation cohort. Among the roughly 52 dose-escalation patients, some 20 had hepatocellular carcinoma, about 15 melanoma, 9 renal cell carcinoma and 9 head and neck cancer. The monotherapy dose-escalation portion (N of about 47 patients) of the phase I ivuxolimab trial is reported in the paper.

Study-wide findings and limitations: The antigen specificity of the peripheral T cells that underwent clonal expansion was not determined. Low levels of normalized T-cell clonal expansion were also seen in some patients who did not respond. After ivuxolimab, more expanded clones were found on average in CD8+ T cells than in CD4+ T cells. In the 0.1-3.0 mg/kg groups, partial responders had among the lowest normalized peripheral clonal expansion, particularly in CD8+ T cells. Clonal expansion of both CD4+ and CD8+ blood T cells was observed from baseline to week 6 at doses 0.1 to 3.0 mg/kg.

The CDR3 numbers 12 residues from cysteine through phenylalanine. Only the CDR3 DNA is retained, 36 bases long and in frame from the first base. Deletion took 2 bases off V and 7 bases off J, with a span of 8 bases between the germline ends. From a lookup of the germline V gene, CDR1 and CDR2 are SGHDN and FVKESK. Genomic DNA was extracted from sorted cells for sequencing of the TCRbeta CDR3 region. The immunoSEQ Assay was used for sequencing of TCRbeta CDR3 regions. TCRdb retrieved this table from immuneACCESS and kept in-frame rearrangements only. Not all clones are present; in checked studies, unresolved V genes account for under half, and no reason is known for the remainder. The sample profile shows tens of thousands of clones; roughly 80% of them were found once. Under 25% of the sample comes from the top ten.

This chain joins TRBV14 to TRBJ1-1; TRBD1 is a possible D gene, resting on 6 matching bases. Sequenced material: CD4+ or CD8+ T cells sorted from blood, taken in a trial of the OX40 agonist ivuxolimab. The receptor's source is an adult with an advanced solid tumor such as melanoma, head and neck, liver or kidney cancer. The bases are TGTGCCAGCAGCCAAACAGGGCTTGAAGCTTTCTTT. It translates to CASSQTGLEAFF.